The source of this T cell receptor beta chain is a study of cytomegalovirus exposure and HLA in healthy donors. A word on this clone: Its target is not known.

The PCR contained 60 Vbeta and 13 Jbeta primers. Data came from immunoSEQ multiplex PCR; TCRdb stores just in-frame clones and leaves some out. This repertoire shows 200,000 to 250,000 clones, 76% found once; its top ten account for 0.6% to 0.7%. Study results and limitations: Overall, roughly 150 TCR beta chains were annotated as cytomegalovirus-associated. In an earlier analysis, about 87% or about 30%: the productive usage of most TCR beta V segments. CMV serostatus was the only recorded immune exposure for donors.

In germline, CDR1 is MNHEY, CDR2 SMNVEV (reference sequence). CDR3 length: 15 amino acids. The V segment lost 2 bases and the J segment 0 bases; nucleotides outside the gene matches: 1. The specimen sequenced was PBMCs. The chain links TRBV27 to TRBJ2-7; 10 positions match TRBD2. The sequence derives from a young man in good health and CMV-seronegative. The CDR3 protein is CASSLSGGDSYEQYF. The DNA of the CDR3 is TGTGCCAGCAGTTTAAGCGGGGGGGACTCCTACGAGCAGTACTTC.